The entry below describes one TCR beta chain. The antigen it recognizes is unknown. Base quality data are lacking; no much larger clone is found one base away. Healthy HIV-negative adults with no recently reported acute infections or vaccinations were included as donors. Every donor was a Caucasian adult residing in Nashville, Tennessee, USA. Magnetic negative selection was used to enrich CD4+ T cells, after which naive cells were positively selected on CD45RA and the negative fraction became the memory subset. Blood was collected by leukapheresis, and PBMCs were isolated by Ficoll-Histopaque density gradient centrifugation and then cryopreserved in liquid nitrogen vapor phase. Analytical flow cytometry was used to check the purity and quantity of each magnetically sorted T cell population. Genomic DNA was isolated from every sorted fraction and measured by UV absorbance on a Nanodrop 2000c. Using the deep immunoSEQ assay, TCR CDR3 regions were amplified from genomic DNA by multiplex PCR. Genomic DNA extracted from each cell subset was distributed evenly over all wells of several immunoSEQ 96-well plates, and each plate served as one replicate. For sorted subsets, each replicate PCR was loaded with 200 ng genomic DNA, equivalent to about 30,000 T cell genomes. The purified libraries were quantified using a Qubit 3.0 fluorometer, sized with a Bioanalyzer 2100, and then quantified again using the KAPA Library Quantification kit. A separate single-read 150-cycle Illumina NextSeq 550 flow cell was used to sequence each immunoSEQ 96-well plate. Turning to the authors' computational methods: The immunoSEQ output contained only junctional sequences without quality scores, so filtering could not match that applied to full-length reads. Sequences were annotated with PyIR, a Python wrapper for IgBLAST v1.9, and V/J genes and CDR3 were assigned using IMGT germline references. Any read was removed if the V/J assignment was weak (E-value above 1e-6), the CDR3 was missing, or the read contained stop codons, out-of-frame junctions, or ambiguous translated residues. A V3J clonotype was defined by an identical inferred V gene, J gene, and CDR3 amino acid sequence. The percentage overlap between two repertoires was calculated by dividing the number of shared unique clonotypes by the size of the smaller repertoire. Repertoire richness was assessed with RTK rarefaction, the Chao1 estimator, and Recon v2.1 estimates of unobserved clonotypes. Generation probabilities were computed with OLGA for all TCRbeta clonotypes obtained by the gDNA method from a few donors. TCRdb stores this immuneACCESS table with in-frame sequences only. Part of the clones is absent; in the studies checked, under half of the shortfall reflects unresolved V genes, and no reason is known for the rest. V, J and clone size reflect that table, while D and trimming were determined from the DNA. The sample data list about 1.4 million clones, and roughly 96% of these were observed just once. In total, the top ten clones hold over 1% of the sample.

The sample comes from a study of shared clonotypes between healthy human individuals (dated by TCRdb to between 2020 and 2021). Some background on the complete study: Three men and a couple of women, aged 18 to 49 years, made up the cohort. Per donor, three plates each were used for CD4 naive and CD4 memory, two for CD8 naive, and one for CD8 memory. Blood TCR repertoires of five healthy adults were deeply sequenced to estimate repertoire size and the extent of clonotype sharing between individuals. To increase sequencing depth and limit assay-specific biases, different laboratories used diverse techniques to prepare libraries and sequence TCR repertoires. Leukapheresis yielded between about 0.85 and 9 billion PBMCs per donor. Study-wide findings and limitations: Sampling was limited to blood, and TCR repertoires in tissue likely differ from TCR repertoires in blood. Compared with non-shared clonotypes, clonotypes shared by all four sorted-subset donors had higher generation probabilities. Even with the large sequencing depth, rarefaction of the sorted-subset datasets indicated that sequencing was incomplete. Based on pairwise subsampling, the degree of clonotype sharing among donors was expected to be affected by sequencing depth. Because the study included only a small number of donors, the genetic and exposure-history diversity represented was limited. Larger estimated clonotype richness was generally found for naive subsets than for memory subsets. Sharing across a handful of donors was observed for about 4.8% of naive CD4, over 3% of naive CD8, 2.3% of memory CD4, and roughly 0.4% of memory CD8 clonotypes.

The CDR1 and CDR2 encoded by the germline V gene are SGDLS and YYNGEE. V was cut back by 3 bases and J by 3 bases, leaving a gap of 10 bases between them. Including cysteine and phenylalanine, the CDR3 has 14 amino acids. The kept DNA is CDR3 alone, 42 bases in frame from the first base. The sample comprised naive CD4+ T cells sorted from blood. Explained via the paper, the cell subset or site label denotes: CD45RA+ positively selected. Here the chain combines TRBV9 and TRBJ1-3; a tentative D call is TRBD1 (5 bases match). This TCR was sampled from a man under 40 in good health. In nucleotides, the sequence is TGTGCCAGCAGCGGCAGGGTTTTTGGAAACACCATATATTTT. It translates to CASSGRVFGNTIYF.